This T cell receptor (beta chain) was documented in a study of blood T cell repertoires in COVID-19. About the research overall: The samples span acute and convalescent COVID-19 from the United States, Italy and Spain.

Germline V gene data show CDR1 as LNHNV and CDR2 as YYDKDF (reference sequence). The CDR3 totals 14 residues. V shed 4 bases, J shed 8 bases, and the junction held 4 bases outside the gene matches. Produced via immunoSEQ multiplex PCR; TCRdb's table is partial and in-frame only. The sample has about 170,000 clones, about 80% seen once. The clonotype comes from a man in his 70s with active or convalescent COVID-19. The rearrangement joins TRBV15 to TRBJ1-6; 8 bases map to TRBD1. The source material was peripheral blood. The CDR3 loop reads CATSIGQGYSPLHF. The CDR3 nucleotides read TGTGCCACCAGCATAGGACAGGGTTATTCACCCCTCCACTTT.